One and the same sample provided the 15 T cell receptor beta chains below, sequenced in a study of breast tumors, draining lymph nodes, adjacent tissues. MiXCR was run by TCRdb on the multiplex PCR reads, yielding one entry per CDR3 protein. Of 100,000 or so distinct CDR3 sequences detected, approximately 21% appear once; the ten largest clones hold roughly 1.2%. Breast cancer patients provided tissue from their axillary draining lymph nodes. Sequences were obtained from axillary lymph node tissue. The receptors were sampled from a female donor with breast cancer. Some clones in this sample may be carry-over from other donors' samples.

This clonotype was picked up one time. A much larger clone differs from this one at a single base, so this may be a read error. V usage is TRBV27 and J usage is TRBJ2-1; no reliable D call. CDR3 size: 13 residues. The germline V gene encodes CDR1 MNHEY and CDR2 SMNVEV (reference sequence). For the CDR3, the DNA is TGTGCCAGCGGTTTCTCCTCCTACAATGAGCAGTTCTTC. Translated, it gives CASGFSSYNEQFF.

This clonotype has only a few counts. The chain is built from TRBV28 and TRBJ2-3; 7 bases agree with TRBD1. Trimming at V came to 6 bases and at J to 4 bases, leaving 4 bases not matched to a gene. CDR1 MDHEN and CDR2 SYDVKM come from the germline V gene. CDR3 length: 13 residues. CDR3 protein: CASRTTGADTQYF. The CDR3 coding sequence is TGTGCCAGCAGAACCACAGGGGCAGATACGCAGTATTTT.

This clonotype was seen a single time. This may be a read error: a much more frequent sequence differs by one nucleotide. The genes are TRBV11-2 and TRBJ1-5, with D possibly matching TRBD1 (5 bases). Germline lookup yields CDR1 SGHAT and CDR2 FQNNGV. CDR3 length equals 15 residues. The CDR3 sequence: CAGSPSVDYVGAQHF. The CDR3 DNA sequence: TGTGCCGGCAGCCCCTCGGTGGACTACGTAGGGGCCCAGCATTTT.

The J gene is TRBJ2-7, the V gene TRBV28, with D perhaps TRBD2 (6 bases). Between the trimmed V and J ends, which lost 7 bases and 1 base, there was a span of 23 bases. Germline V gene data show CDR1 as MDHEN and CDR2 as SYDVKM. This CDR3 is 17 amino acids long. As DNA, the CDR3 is TGTGCCAGCACCCCTCCTTGGGGACGGGAGAGGTCCTACGAGCAGTACTTC. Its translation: CASTPPWGRERSYEQYF.

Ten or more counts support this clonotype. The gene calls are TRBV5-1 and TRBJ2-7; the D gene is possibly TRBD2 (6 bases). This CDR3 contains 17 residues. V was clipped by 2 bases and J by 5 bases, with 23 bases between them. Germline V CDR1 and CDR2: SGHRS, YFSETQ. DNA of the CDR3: TGCGCCAGCAGCTTTACCCGCGGGACCCTTGAAATCCACGAGCAGTACTTC. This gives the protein CASSFTRGTLEIHEQYF.

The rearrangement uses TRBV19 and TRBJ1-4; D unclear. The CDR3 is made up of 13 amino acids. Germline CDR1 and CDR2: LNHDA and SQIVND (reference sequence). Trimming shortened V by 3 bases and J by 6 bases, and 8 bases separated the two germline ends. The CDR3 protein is CASSIGAHEKLFF. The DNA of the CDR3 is TGTGCCAGTAGTATTGGCGCCCATGAAAAACTGTTTTTT. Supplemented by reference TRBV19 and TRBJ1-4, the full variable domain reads DGGITQSPKYLFRKEGQNVTLSCEQNLNHDAMYWYRQDPGQGLRLIYYSQIVNDFQKGDIAEGYSVSREKKESFPLTVTSAQKNPTAFYLCASSIGAHEKLFFGSGTQLSVL.

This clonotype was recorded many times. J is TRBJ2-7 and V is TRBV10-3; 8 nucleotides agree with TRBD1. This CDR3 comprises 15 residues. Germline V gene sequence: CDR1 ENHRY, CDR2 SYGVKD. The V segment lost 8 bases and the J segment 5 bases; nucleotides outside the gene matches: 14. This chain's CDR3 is CAISNRTGSYHEQYF. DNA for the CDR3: TGTGCCATCTCAAACAGGACAGGGTCTTATCACGAGCAGTACTTC.

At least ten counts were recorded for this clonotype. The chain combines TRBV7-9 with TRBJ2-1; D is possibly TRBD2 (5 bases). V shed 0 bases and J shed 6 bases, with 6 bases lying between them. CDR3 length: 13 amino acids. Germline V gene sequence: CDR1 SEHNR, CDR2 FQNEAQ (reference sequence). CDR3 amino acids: CASSLAGANEQFF. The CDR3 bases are TGTGCCAGCAGCTTAGCGGGAGCCAATGAGCAGTTCTTC.

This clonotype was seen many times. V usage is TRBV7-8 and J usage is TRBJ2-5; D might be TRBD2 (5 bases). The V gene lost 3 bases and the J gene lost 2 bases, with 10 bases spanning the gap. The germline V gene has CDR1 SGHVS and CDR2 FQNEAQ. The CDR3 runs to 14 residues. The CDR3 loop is CASSFPLVQETQYF. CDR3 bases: TGTGCCAGCAGCTTTCCACTAGTTCAAGAGACCCAGTACTTC. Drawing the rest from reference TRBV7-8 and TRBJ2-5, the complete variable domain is GAGVSQSPRYKVAKRGQDVALRCDPISGHVSLFWYQQALGQGPEFLTYFQNEAQLDKSGLPSDRFFAERPEGSVSTLKIQRTQQEDSAVYLCASSFPLVQETQYFGPGTRLLVL.

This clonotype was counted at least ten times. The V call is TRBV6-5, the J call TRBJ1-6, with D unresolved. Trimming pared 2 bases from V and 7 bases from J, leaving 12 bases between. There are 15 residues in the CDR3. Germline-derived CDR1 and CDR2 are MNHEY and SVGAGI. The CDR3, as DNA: TGTGCCAGCAGTTACAATGGGAGATCAAATTCACCCCTCCACTTT. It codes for CASSYNGRSNSPLHF.

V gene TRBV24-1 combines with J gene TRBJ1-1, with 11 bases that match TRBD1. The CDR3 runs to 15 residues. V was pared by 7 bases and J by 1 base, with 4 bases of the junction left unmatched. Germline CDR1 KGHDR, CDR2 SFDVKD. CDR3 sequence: CATRGQGGSNTEAFF. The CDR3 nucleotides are TGTGCCACCAGGGGACAGGGGGGTTCGAACACTGAAGCTTTCTTT.

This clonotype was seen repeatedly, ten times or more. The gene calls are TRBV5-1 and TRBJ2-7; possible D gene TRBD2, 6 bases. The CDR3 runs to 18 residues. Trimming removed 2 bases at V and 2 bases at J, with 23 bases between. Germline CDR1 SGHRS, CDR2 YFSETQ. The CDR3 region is CASSLEEGSGRRTYEQYF. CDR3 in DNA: TGCGCCAGCAGCTTAGAGGAGGGGTCAGGGCGGCGAACCTACGAGCAGTACTTC.

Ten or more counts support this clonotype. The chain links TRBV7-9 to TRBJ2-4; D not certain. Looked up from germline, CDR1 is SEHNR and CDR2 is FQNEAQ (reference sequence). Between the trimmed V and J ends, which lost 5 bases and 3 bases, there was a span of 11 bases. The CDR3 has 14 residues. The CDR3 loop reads CASSARSSKNIQYF. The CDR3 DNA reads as TGTGCCAGCAGCGCCCGGTCGAGCAAAAACATTCAGTACTTC.

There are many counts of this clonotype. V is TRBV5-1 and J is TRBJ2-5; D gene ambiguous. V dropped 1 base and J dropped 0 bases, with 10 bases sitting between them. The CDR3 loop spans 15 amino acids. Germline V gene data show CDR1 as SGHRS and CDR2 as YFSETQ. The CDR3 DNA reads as TGCGCCAGCAGCTTGTCTCGGGCGAACCAAGAGACCCAGTACTTC. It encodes CASSLSRANQETQYF.

The CDR3 nucleotides read TGTGCCAGCTCACCGATGTCAGGGGTTGACTATGGCTACACCTTC. As protein: CASSPMSGVDYGYTF. The gene calls are TRBV18 and TRBJ1-2; D possibly corresponds to TRBD1 (6 bases). The CDR3 runs to 15 residues. Per the germline V gene, CDR1 is KGHSH and CDR2 is LQKENI. With 3 bases removed from V and 3 bases from J, the gap between germline ends came to 14 bases.